The clone carrying this TCR beta chain was found a few times. The target antigen is unknown. Memory CD4+ T cells were sorted as CD4+CD45RO+CD25- cells. Study observations and caveats: The TCR gene usage of tumor memory CD4+ T cells clustered together with blood and lymph node memory CD4+ cells and with lymph node naive CD4+ cells. Larger-cohort validation covered only one TCR beta V-J rearrangement.

The CDR3 has 14 residues. After removal of 3 bases from V and 4 bases from J, the junction contained 5 bases not matched to a gene. CDR1 is MGHRA, CDR2 YSYEKL, per germline. Semi-nested PCR with Nested Universal Primer A followed constant-region reverse priming of full-length variable regions. From the 5' RACE reads, TCRdb called clonotypes with MiXCR, one entry per CDR3 protein. The sample holds tens of thousands of distinct CDR3 sequences, roughly a quarter seen once. The genes are TRBV4-1 and TRBJ2-7; 8 positions agree with TRBD1. The TCR sequence derives from a female donor with breast cancer. The specimen sequenced was memory CD4+ T cells sorted from blood. Subset noted: memory CD4+ T cells, CD4+CD45RO+CD25-. CDR3 loop: CASSQTGAGYEQYF. The CDR3 coding sequence is TGCGCCAGCAGCCAGACAGGGGCCGGGTACGAGCAGTACTTC.